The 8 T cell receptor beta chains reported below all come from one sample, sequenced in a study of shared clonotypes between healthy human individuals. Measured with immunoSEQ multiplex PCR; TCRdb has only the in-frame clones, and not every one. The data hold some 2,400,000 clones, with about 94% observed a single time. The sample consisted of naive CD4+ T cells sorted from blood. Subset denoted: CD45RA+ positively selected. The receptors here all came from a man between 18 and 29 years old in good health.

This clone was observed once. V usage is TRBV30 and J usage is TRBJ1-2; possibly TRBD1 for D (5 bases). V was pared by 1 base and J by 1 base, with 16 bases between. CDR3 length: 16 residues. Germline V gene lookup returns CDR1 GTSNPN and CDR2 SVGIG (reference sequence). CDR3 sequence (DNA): TGTGCCTGGAGTGCACGACAGAGGGCCATTAACTATGGCTACACCTTC. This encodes CAWSARQRAINYGYTF. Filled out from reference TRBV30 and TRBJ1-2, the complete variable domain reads SQTIHQWPATLVQPVGSPLSLECTVEGTSNPNLYWYRQAAGRGLQLLFYSVGIGQISSEVPQNLSASRPQDRQFILSSKKLLLSDSGFYLCAWSARQRAINYGYTFGSGTRLTVV.

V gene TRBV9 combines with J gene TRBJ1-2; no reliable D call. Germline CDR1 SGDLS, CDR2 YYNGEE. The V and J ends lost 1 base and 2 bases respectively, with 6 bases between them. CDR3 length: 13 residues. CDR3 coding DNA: TGTGCCAGCAGCGTATGGGGAAACTATGGCTACACCTTC. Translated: CASSVWGNYGYTF.

The CDR3 protein is CASSSGLASFGETQYF. CDR3 nucleotide sequence: TGCGCCAGCAGCAGTGGACTAGCGTCATTCGGGGAGACCCAGTACTTC. The chain couples TRBV4-3 to TRBJ2-5; 9 bases fit TRBD2. V lost 5 bases and J lost 5; bases outside the gene matches: 12. The CDR3 spans 16 residues. CDR1 is LGHNA and CDR2 is YSLEER in the germline V gene.

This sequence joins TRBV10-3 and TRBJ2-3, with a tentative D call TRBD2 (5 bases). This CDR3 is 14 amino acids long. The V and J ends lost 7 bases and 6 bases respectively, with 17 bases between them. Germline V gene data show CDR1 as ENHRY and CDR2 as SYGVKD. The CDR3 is CAIKPAEVQDTQYF. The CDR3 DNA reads TGTGCCATCAAGCCAGCGGAGGTCCAGGATACGCAGTATTTT.

CDR3 sequence: CAISGPAGESGELFF. As DNA, the CDR3 is TGTGCCATCAGTGGTCCAGCGGGAGAAAGCGGGGAGCTGTTTTTT. The rearrangement joins TRBV10-3 to TRBJ2-2; TRBD2 matches at 8 bases. Germline lookup yields CDR1 ENHRY and CDR2 SYGVKD. The V and J ends lost 4 bases and 7 bases, in that order; junction bases with no gene match: 8. The CDR3 has 15 amino acids.

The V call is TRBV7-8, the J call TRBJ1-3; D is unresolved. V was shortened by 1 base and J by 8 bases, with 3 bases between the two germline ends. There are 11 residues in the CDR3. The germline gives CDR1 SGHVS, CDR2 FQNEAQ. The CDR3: CASSLDHTIYF. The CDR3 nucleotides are TGTGCCAGCAGCTTAGATCACACCATATATTTT. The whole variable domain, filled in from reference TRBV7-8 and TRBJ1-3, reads GAGVSQSPRYKVAKRGQDVALRCDPISGHVSLFWYQQALGQGPEFLTYFQNEAQLDKSGLPSDRFFAERPEGSVSTLKIQRTQQEDSAVYLCASSLDHTIYFGEGSWLTVV.

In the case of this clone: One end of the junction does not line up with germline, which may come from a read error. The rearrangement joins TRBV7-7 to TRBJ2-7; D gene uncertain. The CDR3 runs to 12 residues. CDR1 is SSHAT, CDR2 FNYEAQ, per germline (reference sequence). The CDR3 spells CASSYRHLEQYF. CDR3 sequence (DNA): TGTGCTAGCAGCTACCGACATCTCGAGCAGTACTTC. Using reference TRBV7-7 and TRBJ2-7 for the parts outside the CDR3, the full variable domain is GAGVSQSPRYKVTKRGQDVTLRCDPISSHATLYWYQQALGQGPEFLTYFNYEAQPDKSGLPSDRFSAERPEGSISTLTIQRTEQRDSAMYRCASSYRHLEQYFGPGTRLTVT.

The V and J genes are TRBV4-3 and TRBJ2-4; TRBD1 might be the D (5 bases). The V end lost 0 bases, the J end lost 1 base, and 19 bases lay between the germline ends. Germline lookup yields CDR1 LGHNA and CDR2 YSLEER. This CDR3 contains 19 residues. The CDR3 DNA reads TGCGCCAGCAGCCAAGAGATTGGGGCGGTGGAAGTGGCCAAAAACATTCAGTACTTC. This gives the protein CASSQEIGAVEVAKNIQYF.